One sample yielded the 20 T cell receptor beta chains listed below, sequenced in a study of blood T cell repertoires in COVID-19. TCRdb keeps only in-frame clones here, not all; method: immunoSEQ multiplex PCR. The table shows some 68,000 clones, with approximately 89% occurring only once. Material for sequencing was peripheral blood. The receptors derive from a man aged 50 to 59 with active COVID-19.

V is TRBV5-4 and J is TRBJ1-2; maybe TRBD1 (5 bases). The CDR3 is made up of 14 amino acids. V gave up 4 bases and J gave up 4 bases, with 14 bases separating them. CDR1 is SGHNT and CDR2 is YYREEE in the germline V gene (reference sequence). The CDR3 sequence: CASSADWGTYGYTF. CDR3 bases: TGTGCCAGCAGCGCCGACTGGGGCACCTATGGCTACACCTTC.

This clone is a singleton in its sample. The rearrangement links TRBV5-6 to TRBJ1-5; D is unresolved. The CDR3 spans 13 residues. Germline values: CDR1 SGHDT, CDR2 YYEEEE. Trimming stripped 5 bases from V and 10 bases from J, with 16 bases between. CDR3 DNA: TGTGCCAGCAGTCGAGAGACCAGCGGTCCCCAGCATTTT. Encoded protein: CASSRETSGPQHF.

J is TRBJ2-5 and V is TRBV6-4; 11 bases line up with TRBD2. There are 15 residues in the CDR3. The ends lost 3 bases at V and 2 bases at J; junction bases unmatched: 2. Germline V gives CDR1 MRHNA, CDR2 SNTAGT. This CDR3 is CASSEVAGGQETQYF. The CDR3 DNA reads TGTGCCAGCAGTGAAGTAGCGGGGGGGCAAGAGACCCAGTACTTC.

This chain links TRBV4-1 with TRBJ1-2; perhaps TRBD1 as D (5 bases). V was shortened by 0 bases and J by 6 bases, with 17 bases between the two germline ends. The CDR3 extends over 16 amino acids. Germline V gene sequence: CDR1 MGHRA, CDR2 YSYEKL. CDR3 protein: CASSQDLWTKGDGYTF. DNA for the CDR3: TGCGCCAGCAGCCAAGATCTTTGGACAAAAGGAGATGGCTACACCTTC.

The V gene is TRBV3-1 (or the pseudogene TRBV3-2), the J gene TRBJ2-5, with D possibly TRBD2 on 6 matching bases. This CDR3 comprises 15 residues. The V gene lost 6 bases and the J gene lost 2 bases, with 16 bases spanning the gap. In germline, CDR1 is LGHDT, CDR2 YNNKEL (reference sequence). The DNA for the CDR3 is TGTGCCAGCAGAGAGAGCGGAGGGGCACAAGAGACCCAGTACTTC. It yields the protein CASRESGGAQETQYF.

J is TRBJ2-3 and V is TRBV6-5, with 11 bases that match TRBD2. CDR3 length: 14 amino acids. V shed 7 bases and J 7 bases; nucleotides not matched to a gene: 7. Germline CDR1 MNHEY, CDR2 SVGAGI. CDR3 DNA sequence: TGTGCCAGCACGAATCTAGCGGGGGGATATACGCAGTATTTT. This translates into CASTNLAGGYTQYF.

The chain combines TRBV7-2 with TRBJ2-7, with 11 positions matching TRBD2. Germline loops: CDR1 SGHTA, CDR2 FQGNSA. Trimming cost V 1 base and J 6 bases; bases outside gene matches: 5. This CDR3 comprises 15 residues. As DNA, the CDR3 is TGTGCCAGCAGCTTAGGGACTAGCGGGTCGGTCGAGCAGTACTTC. Encoded protein: CASSLGTSGSVEQYF. Using reference TRBV7-2 and TRBJ2-7 for the parts outside the CDR3, the full variable domain is GAGVSQSPSNKVTEKGKDVELRCDPISGHTALYWYRQSLGQGLEFLIYFQGNSAPDKSGLPSDRFSAERTGGSVSTLTIQRTQQEDSAVYLCASSLGTSGSVEQYFGPGTRLTVT.

The chain employs TRBV2 and TRBJ2-2, with 10 bases aligning to TRBD2. The CDR3 is 15 amino acids. CDR1 is SNHLY, CDR2 FYNNEI, per germline. Trimming removed 7 bases from V and 5 bases from J; junction bases left unmatched: 7. CDR3 in amino acids: CASTTPLAGTGELFF. The CDR3 DNA is TGTGCCAGCACCACCCCACTAGCGGGGACCGGGGAGCTGTTTTTT. The full variable domain, rest sourced from reference TRBV2 and TRBJ2-2, is EPEVTQTPSHQVTQMGQEVILRCVPISNHLYFYWYRQILGQKVEFLVSFYNNEISEKSEIFDDQFSVERPDGSNFTLKIRSTKLEDSAMYFCASTTPLAGTGELFFGEGSRLTVL.

The chain recombines TRBV21-1 with TRBJ2-5; the table's D gene call, TRBD1, was not cross checked with the DNA. TRBV21-1 is a recognized pseudogene. This CDR3 has 15 residues. The CDR3 sequence: CASSTRDRAVKTQYF. As DNA, the CDR3 is TGTGCCAGCAGCACCCGGGACAGGGCCGTGAAGACCCAGTACTTC.

The rearrangement uses TRBV15 and TRBJ1-4; the match to TRBD1 covers 7 bases. The germline V gene has CDR1 LNHNV and CDR2 YYDKDF (reference sequence). V lost 4 bases and J lost 0; bases outside the gene matches: 2. The CDR3 is 15 amino acids. Here the CDR3 DNA reads TGTGCCACCAGCAAAGACAGGGCAACTAATGAAAAACTGTTTTTT. This sequence encodes CATSKDRATNEKLFF.

This chain uses TRBV29-1 with TRBJ2-3; possible D gene TRBD1, 5 bases. CDR3 length equals 15 residues. Germline V gene data show CDR1 as SQVTM and CDR2 as ANQGSEA. V dropped 5 bases and J dropped 0 bases, with 15 bases sitting between them. CDR3 in amino acids: CSVRVGAASTDTQYF. The CDR3 DNA is TGCAGCGTTCGGGTTGGGGCCGCTAGCACAGATACGCAGTATTTT.

The V gene is TRBV6-5, the J gene TRBJ2-1; D might be TRBD2 (6 bases). Trimming pared 1 base from V and 9 bases from J, leaving 13 bases between. This CDR3 spans 14 amino acids. Germline values: CDR1 MNHEY, CDR2 SVGAGI. CDR3 loop: CASSYWDSRAEQFF. The DNA of the CDR3 is TGTGCCAGCAGTTACTGGGACTCACGCGCTGAGCAGTTCTTC.

The chain couples TRBV5-5 to TRBJ2-7; no clear D gene. Trimming cost V 2 bases and J 0 bases, with 6 bases left between them. The germline V gene encodes CDR1 SGHKS and CDR2 YYEKEE (reference sequence). The CDR3 sequence is 13 residues long. The CDR3 region is CASSFESSYEQYF. The CDR3 DNA follows: TGTGCCAGCAGCTTCGAGAGCTCCTACGAGCAGTACTTC.

This sequence joins TRBV18 and TRBJ1-1; D remains ambiguous. In germline, CDR1 is KGHSH, CDR2 LQKENI. There are 14 residues in the CDR3. With 3 bases removed from V and 3 bases from J, the gap between germline ends came to 11 bases. CDR3 coding DNA: TGTGCCAGCTCACCGGCTGATGTGTACACTGAAGCTTTCTTT. Amino acids: CASSPADVYTEAFF.

The chain combines TRBV6-5 with TRBJ1-4; tentatively, D is TRBD1 (6 bases). This CDR3 region has 14 residues. The germline V gene encodes CDR1 MNHEY and CDR2 SVGAGI. The germline V and J ends were trimmed by 7 bases and 10 bases, with 19 bases remaining between them. This chain's CDR3 is CASKATGSGVKLFF. The CDR3 nucleotides read TGTGCCAGCAAAGCCACAGGGAGCGGGGTAAAACTGTTTTTT.

This clone was seen more than once but under ten times. This chain links TRBV29-1 with TRBJ2-1; the match to TRBD2 covers 8 bases. The germline V gene has CDR1 SQVTM and CDR2 ANQGSEA. This CDR3 spans 14 amino acids. The V and J ends lost 3 bases and 12 bases, in that order; junction bases with no gene match: 13. CDR3 nucleotide sequence: TGCAGCGTTGAGTTGCGGGGGGTCTATCTAGGGCAGTTCTTC. The encoded protein is CSVELRGVYLGQFF.

The CDR3: CASSYGQGYEQYF. CDR3 DNA: TGTGCCAGTAGCTACGGACAGGGTTACGAGCAGTACTTC. The chain links TRBV19 to TRBJ2-7; 8 bases match TRBD1. The CDR3 has 13 residues. CDR1 and CDR2 from the germline V gene are LNHDA and SQIVND (reference sequence). Losses at the gene ends were 6 bases for V and 4 bases for J; bases not matched to a gene: 5.

This chain joins TRBV7-8 and TRBJ2-7; D perhaps matches TRBD1 (6 bases). Trimming shortened V by 1 base and J by 4 bases, and 14 bases separated the two germline ends. CDR1 is SGHVS, CDR2 FQNEAQ, per germline. This CDR3 has 15 amino acids. The CDR3 nucleotides are TGTGCCAGCAGCTTAGAAACAGGGATTAGGTACGAGCAGTACTTC. As protein: CASSLETGIRYEQYF. The full variable domain, rest sourced from reference TRBV7-8 and TRBJ2-7, is GAGVSQSPRYKVAKRGQDVALRCDPISGHVSLFWYQQALGQGPEFLTYFQNEAQLDKSGLPSDRFFAERPEGSVSTLKIQRTQQEDSAVYLCASSLETGIRYEQYFGPGTRLTVT.

The rearrangement uses TRBV10-1 and TRBJ2-3, with D possibly TRBD2 on 5 matching bases. This CDR3 has 15 amino acids. V lost 2 bases and J 2 bases, leaving 11 bases between the germline ends. The germline V gene encodes CDR1 WNHNN and CDR2 SYGVQD (reference sequence). In DNA, the CDR3 is TGCGCCAGCAGTGAGAGTGGAGGATTCACAGATACGCAGTATTTT. Translated, it gives CASSESGGFTDTQYF.

The V and J genes are TRBV11-3 and TRBJ2-5; TRBD1 agrees at 10 bases. The CDR3 runs to 14 residues. In germline, CDR1 is SGHNT, CDR2 YENEEA. Trimming at V came to 5 bases and at J to 5 bases, leaving 5 bases not matched to a gene. The CDR3 region has the DNA TGTGCCAGCAGCGAGAGACAGGGGGCCGAGACCCAGTACTTC. Amino acid sequence: CASSERQGAETQYF.